This TCR beta chain was sequenced during a study of identical twins. Whole-study results and caveats: There were fewer insertions in abundant cord blood beta clonotypes, but memory repertoires showed no such pattern.

With template switching, a universal primer site was added, and the cDNA carried unique molecular identifiers. TCRdb independently ran MiXCR on the 5' RACE reads; one entry per CDR3 protein. The table has around 480,000 distinct CDR3 sequences, roughly 13% seen once. Turning to this clonotype: The antigen is undetermined.

The ends lost 2 bases at V and 1 base at J; junction bases unmatched: 4. Germline assignment: CDR1 SGHTA and CDR2 FQGNSA. The CDR3 length is 16 residues. This sample was also put to use in a study of yellow fever vaccine responses in identical twins.

This chain connects TRBV7-2 to TRBJ2-3; 9 bases line up with TRBD2. This TCR was recovered from a woman aged 18-30 years in good health. The sample comprised CD4+ T cells sorted from blood. In DNA, the CDR3 is TGTGCCAGCAGCTTAAAGACTAGCGGTCGCACAGATACGCAGTATTTT. Translating it yields CASSLKTSGRTDTQYF.